Listed here is a single T cell receptor beta chain. What it recognizes is unknown. It was the roughly 130-subject validation cohort, separate from the roughly 700-subject first cohort, to which the donors belonged. The assay was immunoSEQ multiplex PCR, and TCRdb's table has in-frame clones only and misses some. This table has 250,000 to 350,000 clones, roughly 88% appearing once. Germline CDR1 reads SGHAT; CDR2 reads FQNNGV. V lost 1 base to trimming and J lost 4 bases; unmatched junction nucleotides: 7. The CDR3 runs to 18 residues. The data belong to a study of cytomegalovirus exposure and HLA in healthy donors. The wider study: According to later analysis, the same platform produced the approximately 130 validation and over 600 first-cohort repertoires. Study outcomes and limitations: Researchers reported that a few CMV-associated chains were confirmed in vitro as CMV antigen-specific. Associated with cytomegalovirus, according to the listing, were 170 or so TCR beta chains.

This receptor was identified in a woman aged 18-35 years in good health and CMV-seronegative. The chain is built from TRBV11-2 and TRBJ2-3, with 14 bases aligning to TRBD2. The source material was PBMCs. The CDR3 coding sequence is TGTGCCAGCAGCTTAGGGACTAGCGGGAGGCTAGGCGCAGATACGCAGTATTTT. It encodes CASSLGTSGRLGADTQYF.